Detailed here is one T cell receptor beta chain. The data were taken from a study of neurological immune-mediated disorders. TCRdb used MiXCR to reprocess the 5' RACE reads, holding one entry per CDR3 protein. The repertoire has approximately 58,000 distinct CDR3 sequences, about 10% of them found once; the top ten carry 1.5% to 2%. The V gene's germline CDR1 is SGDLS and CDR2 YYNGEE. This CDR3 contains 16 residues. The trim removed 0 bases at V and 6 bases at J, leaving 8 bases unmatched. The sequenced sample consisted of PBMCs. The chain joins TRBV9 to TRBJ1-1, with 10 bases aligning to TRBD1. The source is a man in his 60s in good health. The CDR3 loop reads CASSVVPSGTGAEAFF. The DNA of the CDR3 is TGTGCCAGCAGCGTAGTTCCCTCCGGGACAGGGGCTGAAGCTTTCTTT.